Following are 16 T cell receptor beta chains from one sample sequenced in a study of T cell changes during pregnancy in multiple sclerosis. Only in-frame clones appear in the TCRdb table, and some are missing; sequencing was by immunoSEQ multiplex PCR. Among around 96,000 clones listed, 94% were seen once. The starting material was peripheral blood, obtained in the third trimester of pregnancy. These receptors all come from a female donor with multiple sclerosis, enrolled in a pregnancy study.

V is TRBV9 and J is TRBJ2-1, with D possibly being TRBD2 (6 bases). CDR1 is SGDLS, CDR2 YYNGEE, per germline. This CDR3 spans 15 amino acids. V dropped 0 bases and J dropped 4 bases, with 11 bases sitting between them. The CDR3, as DNA: TGTGCCAGCAGCGTAGGGGTTAGCGGATACAATGAGCAGTTCTTC. Its protein is CASSVGVSGYNEQFF.

The rearrangement links TRBV7-9 to TRBJ2-2, with 8 positions matching TRBD1. This CDR3 has 15 amino acids. Germline values: CDR1 SEHNR, CDR2 FQNEAQ (reference sequence). V shed 5 bases and J 6 bases; nucleotides not matched to a gene: 8. The CDR3: CASSPGTGWAGELFF. The CDR3 bases are TGTGCCAGCAGCCCCGGGACAGGATGGGCCGGGGAGCTGTTTTTT.

The chain uses TRBV7-8 and TRBJ1-4, with a possible D match to TRBD1 (6 bases). Germline V lookup: CDR1 SGHVS, CDR2 FQNEAQ. Deletions cut 8 bases from V and 8 bases from J, with 12 bases between. The CDR3 spans 12 residues. The CDR3 DNA follows: TGTGCCAGCCTGGGACAAAGCGAAAAACTGTTTTTT. Its translation: CASLGQSEKLFF.

The chain combines TRBV28 with TRBJ2-5; 9 nucleotides agree with TRBD1. J lost 13 bases, V lost 7 bases, and 19 bases had no gene match. Looked up from germline, CDR1 is MDHEN and CDR2 is SYDVKM. This CDR3 has 15 residues. The CDR3 reads CASTVGTGRTEQLYF. CDR3 nucleotides: TGTGCCAGCACCGTTGGGACAGGGAGGACCGAGCAGCTGTACTTC.

V gene TRBV21-1 combines with J gene TRBJ2-7; TRBD2 is the table's D call and was not checked against the DNA. TRBV21-1 represents a pseudogene. CDR3 size: 13 residues. CDR3: CASWRGDLDEQYF. CDR3 coding DNA: TGTGCCAGCTGGCGGGGGGATCTCGACGAGCAGTACTTC.

The chain links TRBV5-1 to TRBJ2-3; 9 bases line up with TRBD1. J lost 4 bases, V lost 0 bases, and 3 bases had no gene match. Germline assignment: CDR1 SGHRS and CDR2 YFSETQ. This CDR3 has 15 residues. CDR3 amino acids: CASSLDRGRSDTQYF. CDR3 nucleotides: TGCGCCAGCAGCTTGGACAGGGGGCGCTCAGATACGCAGTATTTT.

This clone was seen once. V gene TRBV29-1 combines with J gene TRBJ2-5; 8 nucleotides agree with TRBD2. This CDR3 has 12 residues. Unmatched junction bases numbered 6, after V lost 5 bases and J lost 7 bases. The V gene's germline CDR1 is SQVTM and CDR2 ANQGSEA. This CDR3 reads CSVLAGPRTQYF. DNA for the CDR3: TGCAGCGTTTTAGCGGGACCCAGGACCCAGTACTTC.

The V gene is TRBV28, the J gene TRBJ2-7, with 8 bases aligning to TRBD2. Germline CDR1 reads MDHEN; CDR2 reads SYDVKM. The CDR3 has 15 amino acids. J lost 0 bases, V lost 4 bases, and 5 bases had no gene match. The chain's CDR3 is CASSSAGGPSYEQYF. The CDR3, as DNA: TGTGCCAGCAGTTCGGCGGGAGGTCCCTCCTACGAGCAGTACTTC.

The chain combines TRBV7-9 with TRBJ2-6, with D possibly being TRBD1 (6 bases). V lost 5 bases, J lost 1 base, and 9 bases lay in between. Germline CDR1 and CDR2: SEHNR and FQNEAQ (reference sequence). The CDR3 is 15 residues long. CDR3 residues: CASSRRGSGANVLTF. CDR3 DNA sequence: TGTGCCAGCAGCCGCAGGGGTTCTGGGGCCAACGTCCTGACTTTC.

CDR3 residues: CSVTDRTGSSYEQYF. CDR3 bases: TGCAGCGTTACGGACAGAACGGGGTCCTCCTACGAGCAGTACTTC. This chain connects TRBV29-1 to TRBJ2-7; a possible D gene is TRBD1 (6 bases). The CDR3 has 15 residues. Per the germline V gene, CDR1 is SQVTM and CDR2 is ANQGSEA. Trimming left V 5 bases short and J 0 bases short, with 17 bases between.

The gene calls are TRBV4-1 and TRBJ2-3; 14 bases are shared with TRBD2. V shed 5 bases, J shed 6 bases, and the junction held 13 bases outside the gene matches. CDR3 length: 18 residues. CDR1 is MGHRA and CDR2 is YSYEKL in the germline V gene. The CDR3 sequence: CASSYTLGLAGERDTQYF. The CDR3 DNA follows: TGCGCCAGCAGCTACACCCTGGGACTAGCGGGAGAACGGGATACGCAGTATTTT.

V gene TRBV30 combines with J gene TRBJ1-4; tentative D call: TRBD1 (5 bases). Germline values: CDR1 GTSNPN, CDR2 SVGIG (reference sequence). The CDR3 covers 15 residues. V was clipped by 1 base and J by 7 bases, with 16 bases between them. CDR3 residues: CAWSASGGTLEKLFF. CDR3 in DNA: TGTGCCTGGAGTGCATCTGGGGGGACGCTTGAAAAACTGTTTTTT.

The chain is built from TRBV6-6 and TRBJ2-7, with D maybe TRBD2 (5 bases). Germline V CDR1 and CDR2: MNHNY, SVGAGI (reference sequence). V was shortened by 9 bases and J by 1 base, with 13 bases between the two germline ends. CDR3 length equals 13 residues. CDR3 sequence: CASAGLSSYEQYF. The CDR3, as DNA: TGTGCCAGTGCGGGCCTTTCTTCCTACGAGCAGTACTTC.

The chain joins TRBV4-2 to TRBJ2-1, with 8 nucleotides matching TRBD2. Trimming cost V 8 bases and J 4 bases; bases outside gene matches: 4. CDR1 is LGHNA and CDR2 is YNFKEQ in the germline V gene. The CDR3 consists of 13 residues. The CDR3 loop is CASGTSGYNEQFF. CDR3 bases: TGTGCCAGCGGAACTAGCGGTTACAATGAGCAGTTCTTC.

The chain employs TRBV5-1 and TRBJ2-3; D gene uncertain. CDR3 size: 15 residues. The germline V gene encodes CDR1 SGHRS and CDR2 YFSETQ. Trimming removed 1 base from V and 1 base from J, with 10 bases in between. The CDR3 bases are TGCGCCAGCAGCTTGTTCAGCGACCGCACAGATACGCAGTATTTT. It specifies CASSLFSDRTDTQYF.

The chain couples TRBV18 to TRBJ1-3; possible D gene TRBD1, 6 bases. The V end was cut by 1 base, the J end by 0 bases, with 10 bases between. CDR3 size: 16 residues. CDR1 and CDR2 from the germline V gene are KGHSH and LQKENI. DNA for the CDR3: TGTGCCAGCTCACCACGACAGGCCCCCTCTGGAAACACCATATATTTT. Its protein is CASSPRQAPSGNTIYF. The whole variable domain, remainder taken from reference TRBV18 and TRBJ1-3, is NAGVMQNPRHLVRRRGQEARLRCSPMKGHSHVYWYRQLPEEGLKFMVYLQKENIIDESGMPKERFSAEFPKEGPSILRIQQVVRGDSAAYFCASSPRQAPSGNTIYFGEGSWLTVV.